The next 14 T cell receptor beta chains were all read from a single sample in a study of blood T cell repertoires in COVID-19. This table comes from immunoSEQ multiplex PCR, and its TCRdb copy is limited to in-frame clones, with some not included. The repertoire includes more than 200,000 clones, about 88% of them detected once, and under 2% sits in the top ten. Sequenced sample: peripheral blood. These receptors were obtained from a man aged 70 or older with acute or convalescent COVID-19.

The gene calls are TRBV7-3 and TRBJ2-3; 10 bases are a match to TRBD1. Per the germline V gene, CDR1 is SGHTA and CDR2 is FQGTGA. CDR3 size: 14 residues. V gave up 9 bases and J gave up 4 bases; unmatched junction bases: 7. CDR3 residues: CASTTGTGADTQYF. CDR3 sequence (DNA): TGTGCCAGTACTACCGGGACAGGGGCAGATACGCAGTATTTT.

The chain links TRBV6-6 to TRBJ1-2, with TRBD1 as a possible D gene (6 bases). Germline CDR1 MNHNY, CDR2 SVGAGI (reference sequence). The CDR3 length is 19 residues. Trimming took off 5 bases at V and 3 bases at J, with 28 bases between the two ends. CDR3 bases: TGTGCCAGCAGTCCCGACCGAGGCAGGGGCAGAGGGGTTGACTATGGCTACACCTTC. It translates to CASSPDRGRGRGVDYGYTF.

The chain is built from TRBV30 and TRBJ2-5; 12 bases line up with TRBD2. Germline V CDR1 and CDR2: GTSNPN, SVGIG (reference sequence). There are 13 residues in the CDR3. The ends lost 2 bases at V and 14 bases at J; junction bases unmatched: 9. The CDR3 coding sequence is TGTGCCTGGAGTACGACTAGCGGGGGATCCTCATACTTC. Protein: CAWSTTSGGSSYF. The full variable domain, completed using reference TRBV30 and TRBJ2-5, is SQTIHQWPATLVQPVGSPLSLECTVEGTSNPNLYWYRQAAGRGLQLLFYSVGIGQISSEVPQNLSASRPQDRQFILSSKKLLLSDSGFYLCAWSTTSGGSSYFGPGTRLLVL.

The gene calls are TRBV30 and TRBJ1-6; D might be TRBD1 (6 bases). Germline values: CDR1 GTSNPN, CDR2 SVGIG (reference sequence). Deletions cut 6 bases from V and 7 bases from J, with 16 bases between. The CDR3 has 14 residues. The CDR3 reads CACVTGTQNSPLHF. For the CDR3, the DNA is TGTGCCTGCGTAACCGGGACACAAAATTCACCCCTCCACTTT.

The rearrangement joins TRBV5-1 to TRBJ2-7, with D possibly matching TRBD2 (6 bases). Germline values: CDR1 SGHRS, CDR2 YFSETQ. Deletions cut 3 bases from V and 4 bases from J, with 14 bases between. The CDR3 is made up of 14 amino acids. The DNA of the CDR3 is TGCGCCAGCAGCTCCGGGACTGCCGTTTACGAGCAGTACTTC. Amino acid sequence: CASSSGTAVYEQYF.

The gene calls are TRBV5-6 and TRBJ2-7, with D possibly matching TRBD2 (5 bases). Germline-derived CDR1 and CDR2 are SGHDT and YYEEEE. V lost 5 bases and J lost 5, with 17 bases in between. This CDR3 has 14 residues. As DNA, the CDR3 is TGTGCCAGCAGTCTTGGAGGACCCAGAGACGAGCAGTACTTC. Translated: CASSLGGPRDEQYF.

V usage is TRBV28 and J usage is TRBJ2-5, with TRBD1 matching over 8 bases. The CDR3 covers 15 residues. Germline CDR1 is MDHEN and CDR2 is SYDVKM. J lost 4 bases, V lost 3 bases, and 7 bases had no gene match. CDR3 region: CASSFQGAARETQYF. The CDR3 DNA reads TGTGCCAGCAGTTTCCAGGGGGCGGCTCGAGAGACCCAGTACTTC.

The chain combines TRBV11-2 with TRBJ2-3, with TRBD2 identical over 10 bases. J lost 0 bases, V lost 0 bases, and 3 bases had no gene match. CDR1 is SGHAT, CDR2 FQNNGV, per germline. The CDR3 runs to 17 residues. CDR3 nucleotides: TGTGCCAGCAGCTTAGAACCGACTAGCGGGAGCACAGATACGCAGTATTTT. Its protein product is CASSLEPTSGSTDTQYF. Together with reference TRBV11-2 and TRBJ2-3, the CDR3 gives the full variable domain: EAGVAQSPRYKIIEKRQSVAFWCNPISGHATLYWYQQILGQGPKLLIQFQNNGVVDDSQLPKDRFSAERLKGVDSTLKIQPAKLEDSAVYLCASSLEPTSGSTDTQYFGPGTRLTVL.

V gene TRBV5-1 combines with J gene TRBJ2-1; 11 bases are a match to TRBD2. Germline V gene sequence: CDR1 SGHRS, CDR2 YFSETQ. The CDR3 loop spans 15 amino acids. Trimming cost V 5 bases and J 5 bases; bases outside gene matches: 6. The CDR3 DNA sequence: TGCGCCAGCAGGAAGGGACTAGCGGAAAACAATGAGCAGTTCTTC. As protein: CASRKGLAENNEQFF.

In its sample, this clone was seen once. This chain uses TRBV19 with TRBJ1-2; D perhaps matches TRBD1 (5 bases). The length of the CDR3 is 16 residues. Germline lookup yields CDR1 LNHDA and CDR2 SQIVND (reference sequence). Trimming shortened V by 4 bases and J by 1 base, and 16 bases separated the two germline ends. The CDR3: CASSNSRQGNNYGYTF. The CDR3 nucleotides read TGTGCCAGTAGTAACTCTCGGCAGGGCAATAACTATGGCTACACCTTC.

This sequence joins TRBV18 and TRBJ2-1; a possible D gene is TRBD2 (5 bases). V lost 1 base and J 4 bases, leaving 8 bases between the germline ends. The V gene's germline CDR1 is KGHSH and CDR2 LQKENI. This CDR3 has 14 amino acids. The CDR3 here is CASSPRPGYNEQFF. CDR3 bases: TGTGCCAGCTCACCACGCCCGGGATACAATGAGCAGTTCTTC.

V and J are TRBV19 and TRBJ1-6; 10 bases match TRBD1. Germline V CDR1 and CDR2: LNHDA, SQIVND (reference sequence). The V gene end was trimmed by 7 bases and the J gene end by 8 bases; junction bases not matched to a gene: 2. The CDR3 sequence is 13 residues long. CDR3 loop: CASKDRGHSPLHF. In nucleotides, the CDR3 is TGTGCCAGTAAAGACAGGGGGCATTCACCCCTCCACTTT.

This sequence joins TRBV5-1 and TRBJ1-3; no firm D call. CDR3 length: 14 residues. The V end was cut by 0 bases, the J end by 1 base, with 5 bases between. Germline loops: CDR1 SGHRS, CDR2 YFSETQ. The DNA for the CDR3 is TGCGCCAGCAGCTTGGACTTATCTGGAAACACCATATATTTT. It codes for CASSLDLSGNTIYF.

This clone was recorded only once. DNA of the CDR3: TGTGCCAGCAGCCCCGGGGGCTCTGGGGCCAACGTCCTGACTTTC. This codes for CASSPGGSGANVLTF. The chain employs TRBV2 and TRBJ2-6; tentative D call: TRBD2 (6 bases). The CDR3 runs to 15 residues. The V gene's germline CDR1 is SNHLY and CDR2 FYNNEI. Trimming took off 6 bases at V and 0 bases at J, with 9 bases between the two ends.